A selection of T cell receptor beta chains follows, all from one sample in a study of T cell responses to AZD1222 COVID-19 vaccine. The table came from immunoSEQ multiplex PCR; TCRdb's copy has only in-frame clones and leaves some out. The sample holds some 250,000 clones, around 92% seen once. The sequencing used peripheral blood, collected 28 days after the second AZD1222 dose. These receptors were obtained from an adult who received the AZD1222 COVID-19 vaccine. Both conserved end residues are part of each CDR3. Fields, in order: clone size, V gene, J gene, D gene, CDR3 protein, CDR3 DNA. The D gene is left open where the match is weak. Only some rows state a clone size, as once, few, many or a class for expanded clones.

NA,TRBV7-2,TRBJ2-7,TRBD2,CASSSSGSYEQYF,TGTGCCAGCAGCTCTAGCGGCTCCTACGAGCAGTACTTC
NA,TRBV5-4,TRBJ1-2,TRBD1,CASSKDRVDYGYTF,TGTGCCAGCAGCAAGGACAGGGTAGATTATGGCTACACCTTC
NA,TRBV28,TRBJ1-5,NA,CASSPRTLLDQPQHF,TGTGCCAGCAGTCCCCGGACCCTTTTGGATCAGCCCCAGCATTTT
once,TRBV11-2,TRBJ1-3,NA,CASSLEGNSGNTIYF,TGTGCCAGCAGCTTAGAGGGGAACTCTGGAAACACCATATATTTT
NA,TRBV6-5,TRBJ1-2,TRBD1,CASKRDSYYGYTF,TGTGCCAGCAAACGGGACAGCTACTATGGCTACACCTTC
NA,TRBV29-1,TRBJ1-1,NA,CSVGKTEAFF,TGCAGCGTGGGGAAGACTGAAGCTTTCTTT
NA,TRBV18,TRBJ2-1,NA,CASSPETEQFF,TGTGCCAGCTCACCCGAGACAGAGCAGTTCTTC
NA,TRBV18,TRBJ2-3,TRBD1,CASSPRTGLTDTQYF,TGTGCCAGCTCACCAAGGACAGGGCTCACAGATACGCAGTATTTT
NA,TRBV18,TRBJ1-2,TRBD1,CASSPGTGGFGYTF,TGTGCCAGCTCACCTGGGACAGGGGGCTTTGGCTACACCTTC
NA,TRBV6-5,TRBJ1-2,TRBD1,CASSHTKTGIVGYTF,TGTGCCAGCAGTCATACTAAGACAGGGATAGTTGGCTACACCTTC
NA,TRBV20-1,TRBJ2-3,NA,CSAKGSDTQYF,TGCAGTGCTAAGGGGTCGGATACGCAGTATTTT
once,TRBV4-3,TRBJ1-4,NA,CASSPEGVSGGEKLFF,TGCGCCAGCAGCCCGGAGGGTGTCTCGGGGGGGGAAAAACTGTTTTTT
NA,TRBV27,TRBJ2-3,TRBD2,CASSLLAGMSTDTQYF,TGTGCCAGCAGTTTACTAGCGGGAATGAGCACAGATACGCAGTATTTT
NA,TRBV27,TRBJ1-1,NA,CASSLRRGTRTEAFF,TGTGCCAGCAGTTTACGCCGAGGGACCCGGACTGAAGCTTTCTTT
NA,TRBV5-1,TRBJ1-6,NA,CASSWGGIGSPLHF,TGCGCCAGCAGCTGGGGGGGGATCGGATCACCCCTCCACTTT
NA,TRBV4-1,TRBJ1-4,NA,CASSQQQDEKLFF,TGCGCCAGCAGCCAACAACAGGATGAAAAACTGTTTTTT
NA,TRBV18,TRBJ1-5,NA,CASRLDSNQPQHF,TGTGCCAGCCGACTGGATAGCAATCAGCCCCAGCATTTT
NA,TRBV6-5,TRBJ1-3,NA,CASSYSFGPGNTIYF,TGTGCCAGCAGTTACTCCTTTGGGCCTGGAAACACCATATATTTT
NA,TRBV6-5,TRBJ1-1,NA,CASKGAAVTEAFF,TGTGCCAGCAAAGGGGCAGCGGTCACTGAAGCTTTCTTT
NA,TRBV28,TRBJ2-7,NA,CASSLPGTSYEQYF,TGTGCCAGCAGTTTACCTGGGACTTCCTACGAGCAGTACTTC
once,TRBV29-1,TRBJ1-1,NA,CSAVGQGEVAFF,TGCAGCGCCGTCGGTCAGGGAGAGGTCGCTTTCTTT
NA,TRBV4-2,TRBJ2-1,TRBD2,CASSQEGTSGGENEQFF,TGTGCCAGCAGCCAAGAAGGGACTAGCGGAGGGGAAAATGAGCAGTTCTTC
once,TRBV2,TRBJ2-7,NA,CASRMTASYEQYF,TGTGCCAGCAGGATGACAGCGTCCTACGAGCAGTACTTC
NA,TRBV24-1,TRBJ2-3,TRBD1,CATSDPGTGGWGDTQYF,TGTGCCACCAGTGATCCAGGGACAGGGGGCTGGGGAGATACGCAGTATTTT
NA,TRBV2,TRBJ1-5,NA,CASSEAGASQPQHF,TGTGCCAGCAGTGAAGCAGGGGCCAGTCAGCCCCAGCATTTT
NA,TRBV5-8,TRBJ2-2,NA,CASSGAVFRRDTGELFF,TGTGCCAGCAGCGGGGCCGTTTTCAGGCGGGACACCGGGGAGCTGTTTTTT
once,TRBV5-6,TRBJ2-5,NA,CASSWGQETQYF,TGTGCCAGCAGCTGGGGACAAGAGACCCAGTACTTC
NA,TRBV15,TRBJ1-5,NA,CAVGPGQPQHF,NA
NA,TRBV28,TRBJ2-7,TRBD2,CASSFSGSYSYEQYF,TGTGCCAGCAGTTTTAGCGGGAGTTACTCCTACGAGCAGTACTTC
once,TRBV7-2,TRBJ1-1,NA,CASSLSHRPGGGGGTEAFF,TGTGCCAGCAGCTTGTCACACCGACCGGGCGGGGGGGGCGGCACTGAAGCTTTCTTT
once,TRBV10-2,TRBJ1-1,NA,CASSENSNTEAFF,TGCGCCAGCAGTGAAAACAGTAACACTGAAGCTTTCTTT
NA,TRBV29-1,TRBJ1-1,NA,CSGASDWVRGGTEAFF,TGCAGCGGCGCCTCGGACTGGGTGAGGGGAGGAACTGAAGCTTTCTTT